There are many counts of the clone carrying this T cell receptor (beta chain). As yet, its antigen is unknown. Graves' hyperthyroidism without ophthalmopathy progression within 18 months was termed stable. The V gene end was trimmed by 3 bases and the J gene end by 7 bases; junction bases not matched to a gene: 5. CDR3 size: 12 residues. Germline loops: CDR1 DFQATT, CDR2 SNEGSKA (reference sequence). This entry is derived from a study of T cells in Graves' hyperthyroidism and ophthalmopathy. Study findings and constraints: Ophthalmopathy could be told apart from stable hyperthyroidism with a 13 V-J model.

RNA transcripts yielded amplified TCR beta CDR3 regions. HTBI primers were employed in a first-round RT-PCR of the TCR CDR3. TCRdb re-derived calls from the multiplex PCR reads in MiXCR, one entry per CDR3 protein. The table lists around 350,000 distinct CDR3 sequences, 15% to 20% of them singletons. Source material: blood. The chain carries TRBV20-1 and TRBJ2-5; TRBD1 agrees at 7 bases. The TCR sequence derives from a woman aged 18-35 years with Graves' hyperthyroidism. The CDR3 sequence is CSASGTAGTQYF. For the CDR3, the DNA is TGCAGTGCTAGCGGGACAGCCGGGACCCAGTACTTC.